These 11 T cell receptor beta chains originate from one sample sequenced in a study of blood T cells in healthy people across ages. With a J-beta primer mix and a sample-barcoded 5' primer, a second PCR ran roughly 6 to 11 cycles. TCRdb reanalysed the 5' RACE reads using MiXCR and keeps one entry per CDR3 protein. There are more than 750,000 distinct CDR3 sequences in the sample; about 28% occur only once, and 9.5% to 13% lies in the top ten. Separately, the same data were catalogued under a study of T cells of mothers and their children.

Sequenced input: blood. The receptors were gathered from a woman in her forties in good health.

The chain uses TRBV28 and TRBJ1-1; D is perhaps TRBD1 (5 bases). Per the germline V gene, CDR1 is MDHEN and CDR2 is SYDVKM. V dropped 4 bases and J dropped 6 bases, with 36 bases sitting between them. The CDR3 contains 21 residues. CDR3 in DNA: TGTGCCAGCAGTTCACCGATCGTGGGGACCGAAACCCCGGCAGGAAGTTCTGAAGCTTTCTTT. It yields the protein CASSSPIVGTETPAGSSEAFF.

This clonotype was seen a handful of times. The chain recombines TRBV27 with TRBJ1-1; D ambiguous. CDR1 and CDR2 from the germline V gene are MNHEY and SMNVEV (reference sequence). The V gene lost 5 bases and the J gene lost 1 base, with 14 bases spanning the gap. The CDR3 consists of 15 residues. Here the CDR3 reads CASSLSPGSNTEAFF. Written as DNA, the CDR3 is TGTGCCAGCAGTCTCTCTCCCGGGTCGAACACTGAAGCTTTCTTT.

The chain carries TRBV6-4 and TRBJ2-2; D unresolved. Germline V CDR1 and CDR2: MRHNA, SNTAGT. The CDR3 contains 14 residues. V shed 0 bases and J shed 1 base, with 3 bases lying between them. CDR3 DNA: TGTGCCAGCAGTGACTCAGGGAACACCGGGGAGCTGTTTTTT. Protein: CASSDSGNTGELFF.

This clonotype was detected only once. The CDR3 is CASSLGSLSGYTF. The CDR3 region has the DNA TGCGCCAGCAGCTTAGGGTCCCTCAGCGGCTACACCTTC. The V gene is TRBV5-1, the J gene TRBJ1-2; D is ambiguous. This CDR3 region has 13 residues. Per the germline V gene, CDR1 is SGHRS and CDR2 is YFSETQ. Trimming left V 2 bases short and J 8 bases short, with 13 bases between.

This clonotype was found once. This probably arose from a read error, given a far larger clone one base away. The CDR3 here is CASSIVGNEQFF. The CDR3 DNA reads TGTGCCAGCAGCATAGTAGGCAATGAGCAGTTCTTC. This chain joins TRBV7-8 and TRBJ2-1; D call uncertain. CDR3 length: 12 residues. The germline CDR1 and CDR2 sequences are SGHVS and FQNEAQ. Trimming left V 5 bases short and J 6 bases short, with 8 bases between. The full variable domain, in which reference TRBV7-8 and TRBJ2-1 provide the parts outside the CDR3, is GAGVSQSPRYKVAKRGQDVALRCDPISGHVSLFWYQQALGQGPEFLTYFQNEAQLDKSGLPSDRFFAERPEGSVSTLKIQRTQQEDSAVYLCASSIVGNEQFFGPGTRLTVL.

V usage is TRBV5-1 and J usage is TRBJ1-2, with D uncertain. The CDR3 spans 12 residues. V dropped 0 bases and J dropped 10 bases, with 10 bases sitting between them. Germline loops: CDR1 SGHRS, CDR2 YFSETQ. The CDR3 protein is CASSLGESDYTF. The CDR3, as DNA: TGCGCCAGCAGCTTGGGAGAGAGCGACTACACCTTC.

This chain uses TRBV20-1 with TRBJ2-4, with 11 nucleotides matching TRBD2. The CDR3 consists of 14 residues. Germline trimming cut 3 bases from V and 7 bases from J; bases unmatched to any gene: 5. Per germline, CDR1 DFQATT and CDR2 SNEGSKA (reference sequence). CDR3 region: CSARSIAGGNIQYF. The CDR3, as DNA: TGCAGTGCTAGGTCTATAGCGGGGGGGAACATTCAGTACTTC.

V and J are TRBV4-3 and TRBJ1-2, with TRBD1 matching 9 bases. The ends lost 0 bases at V and 6 bases at J; junction bases unmatched: 5. In germline, CDR1 is LGHNA, CDR2 YSLEER. The CDR3 runs to 15 residues. The DNA of the CDR3 is TGCGCCAGCAGCCAAGATTGGGGGACAGGGAATGGCTACACCTTC. This translates into CASSQDWGTGNGYTF.

The V and J genes are TRBV7-2 and TRBJ1-2; no clear D. With 1 base removed from V and 3 bases from J, the gap between germline ends came to 9 bases. Germline loops: CDR1 SGHTA, CDR2 FQGNSA. This CDR3 is 14 amino acids long. CDR3 sequence (DNA): TGTGCCAGCAGCTTAGGAAAATACGACTATGGCTACACCTTC. It translates to CASSLGKYDYGYTF.

This clonotype was seen repeatedly, ten times or more. The V call is TRBV6-2 or TRBV6-3, the J call TRBJ2-1; no clear D. The CDR3 is 19 residues long. V lost 2 bases, J lost 5 bases, and 25 bases lay in between. The V gene's germline CDR1 is MNHEY and CDR2 SVGEGT. For the CDR3, the DNA is TGTGCCAGCAGTTACGGGTCAGGAGACGCGAAACAATCAGACAATGAGCAGTTCTTC. Its translation: CASSYGSGDAKQSDNEQFF.

As to this clonotype: The junction and the germline gene differ at one end; a read error may be behind it. The V gene is TRBV5-5, the J gene TRBJ2-6; the D gene is possibly TRBD2 (6 bases). Germline V CDR1 and CDR2: SGHKS, YYEKEE (reference sequence). The CDR3 is 15 amino acids. As DNA, the CDR3 is TGCGCCAGCAGCGGAGGGTTCCCTGGGGCCAACGTCCTGACTTTC. It specifies CASSGGFPGANVLTF.